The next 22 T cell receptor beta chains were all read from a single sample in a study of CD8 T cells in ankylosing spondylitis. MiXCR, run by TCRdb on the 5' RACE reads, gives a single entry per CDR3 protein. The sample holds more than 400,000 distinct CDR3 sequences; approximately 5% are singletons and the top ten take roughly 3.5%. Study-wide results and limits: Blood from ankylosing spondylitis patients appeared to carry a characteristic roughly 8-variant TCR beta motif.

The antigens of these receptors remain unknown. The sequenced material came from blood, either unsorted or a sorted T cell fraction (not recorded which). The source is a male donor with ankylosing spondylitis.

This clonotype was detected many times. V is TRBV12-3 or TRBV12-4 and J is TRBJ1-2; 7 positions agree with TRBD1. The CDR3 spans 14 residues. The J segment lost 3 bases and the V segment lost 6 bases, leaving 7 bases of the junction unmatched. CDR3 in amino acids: CASSRSDRYYGYTF. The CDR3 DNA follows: TGTGCCAGCAGCCGGTCGGACAGGTACTATGGCTACACCTTC.

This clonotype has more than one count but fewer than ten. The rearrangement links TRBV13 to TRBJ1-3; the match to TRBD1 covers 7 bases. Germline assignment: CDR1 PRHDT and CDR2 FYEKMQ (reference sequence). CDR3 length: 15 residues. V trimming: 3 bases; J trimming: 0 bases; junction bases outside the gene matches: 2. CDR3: CASSFWDSSGNTIYF. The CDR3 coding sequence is TGTGCCAGCAGCTTCTGGGACAGCTCTGGAAACACCATATATTTT.

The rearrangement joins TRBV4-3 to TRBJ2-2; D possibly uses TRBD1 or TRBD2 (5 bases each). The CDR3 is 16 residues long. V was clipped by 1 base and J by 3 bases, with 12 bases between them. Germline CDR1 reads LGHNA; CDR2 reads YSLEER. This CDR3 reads CASSQVSGGDTGELFF. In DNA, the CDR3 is TGCGCCAGCAGCCAAGTCTCTGGGGGAGACACCGGGGAGCTGTTTTTT.

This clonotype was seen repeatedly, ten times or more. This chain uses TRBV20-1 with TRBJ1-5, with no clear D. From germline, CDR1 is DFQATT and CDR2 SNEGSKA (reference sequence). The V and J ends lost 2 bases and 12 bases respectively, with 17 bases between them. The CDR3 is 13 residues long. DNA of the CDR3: TGCAGTGCTAGACCCAGTGCCCGAGCGCTCCAGCATTTT. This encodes CSARPSARALQHF.

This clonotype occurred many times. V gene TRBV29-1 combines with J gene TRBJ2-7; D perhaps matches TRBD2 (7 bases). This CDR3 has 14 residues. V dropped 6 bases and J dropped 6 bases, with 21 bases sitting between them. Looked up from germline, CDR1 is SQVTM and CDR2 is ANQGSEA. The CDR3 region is CSVPGRGPRGEQYF. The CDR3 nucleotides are TGCAGCGTCCCGGGGCGGGGGCCAAGGGGCGAGCAGTACTTC.

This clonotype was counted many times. CDR3: CASSLAGSFDGYTF. CDR3 in DNA: TGCGCCAGCAGCTTGGCAGGGAGTTTTGATGGCTACACCTTC. The gene calls are TRBV5-1 and TRBJ1-2; a possible D gene is TRBD1 (5 bases). Germline assignment: CDR1 SGHRS and CDR2 YFSETQ. The ends were cut back, 0 bases at V and 6 bases at J, with 12 bases in the middle. This CDR3 region has 14 residues.

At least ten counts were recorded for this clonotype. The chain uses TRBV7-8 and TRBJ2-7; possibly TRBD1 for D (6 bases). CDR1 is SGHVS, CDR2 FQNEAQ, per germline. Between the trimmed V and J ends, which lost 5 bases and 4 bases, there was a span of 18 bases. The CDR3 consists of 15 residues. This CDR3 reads CASSANGGQTYEQYF. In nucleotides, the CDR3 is TGTGCCAGCAGCGCAAACGGTGGACAGACGTACGAGCAGTACTTC.

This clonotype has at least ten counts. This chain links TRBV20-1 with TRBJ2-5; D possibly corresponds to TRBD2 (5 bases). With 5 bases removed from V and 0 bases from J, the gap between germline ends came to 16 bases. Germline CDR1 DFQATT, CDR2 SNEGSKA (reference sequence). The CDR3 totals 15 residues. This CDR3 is CSASTKDWYQETQYF. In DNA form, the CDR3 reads TGCAGTGCTTCTACTAAGGACTGGTACCAAGAGACCCAGTACTTC.

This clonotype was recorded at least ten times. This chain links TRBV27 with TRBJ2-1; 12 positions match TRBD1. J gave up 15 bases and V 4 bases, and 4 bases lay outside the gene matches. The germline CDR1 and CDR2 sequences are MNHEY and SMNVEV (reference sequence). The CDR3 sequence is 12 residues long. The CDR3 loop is CASSSGQGARFF. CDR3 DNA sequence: TGTGCCAGCAGTTCGGGACAGGGGGCTCGGTTCTTC.

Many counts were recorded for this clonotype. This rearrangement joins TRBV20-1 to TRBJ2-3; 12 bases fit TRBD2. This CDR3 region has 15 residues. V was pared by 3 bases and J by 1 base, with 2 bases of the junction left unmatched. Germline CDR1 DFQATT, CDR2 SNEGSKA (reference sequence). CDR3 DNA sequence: TGCAGTGCTAGGACTAGCGGGAGTGGCACAGATACGCAGTATTTT. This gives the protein CSARTSGSGTDTQYF.

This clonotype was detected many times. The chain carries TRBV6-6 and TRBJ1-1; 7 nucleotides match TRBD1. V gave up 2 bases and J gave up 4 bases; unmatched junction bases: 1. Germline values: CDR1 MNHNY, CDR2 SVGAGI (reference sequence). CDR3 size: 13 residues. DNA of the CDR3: TGTGCCAGCAGTTACAGGGGGCCCACTGAAGCTTTCTTT. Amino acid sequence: CASSYRGPTEAFF.

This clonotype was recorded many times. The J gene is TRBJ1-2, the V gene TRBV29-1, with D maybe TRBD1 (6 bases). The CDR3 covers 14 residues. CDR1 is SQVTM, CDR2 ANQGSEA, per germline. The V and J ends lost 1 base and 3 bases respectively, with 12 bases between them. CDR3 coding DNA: TGCAGCGTTGAAGCGGGCCAGGGGTACTATGGCTACACCTTC. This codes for CSVEAGQGYYGYTF.

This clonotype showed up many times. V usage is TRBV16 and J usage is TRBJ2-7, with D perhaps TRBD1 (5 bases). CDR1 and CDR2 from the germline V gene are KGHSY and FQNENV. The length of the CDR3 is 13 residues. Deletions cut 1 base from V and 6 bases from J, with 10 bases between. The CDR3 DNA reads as TGTGCCAGCAGCCAATTTTGGGGCTCCGAGCAGTACTTC. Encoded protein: CASSQFWGSEQYF.

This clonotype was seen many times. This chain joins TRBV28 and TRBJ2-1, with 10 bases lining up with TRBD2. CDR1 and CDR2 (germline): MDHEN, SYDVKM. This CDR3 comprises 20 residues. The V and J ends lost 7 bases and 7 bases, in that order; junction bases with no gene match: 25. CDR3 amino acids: CASTIPSGGGFTVPVNEQFF. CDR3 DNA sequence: TGTGCCAGCACCATTCCCAGCGGGGGGGGCTTTACTGTTCCGGTGAATGAGCAGTTCTTC.

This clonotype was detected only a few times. CDR3 bases: TGTGCCAGCTTTTTGAACACTGAAGCTTTCTTT. It yields the protein CASFLNTEAFF. The rearrangement links TRBV28 to TRBJ1-1; D unclear. The CDR3 loop spans 11 amino acids. The germline V and J ends were trimmed by 8 bases and 0 bases, with 4 bases remaining between them. Germline CDR1 reads MDHEN; CDR2 reads SYDVKM.

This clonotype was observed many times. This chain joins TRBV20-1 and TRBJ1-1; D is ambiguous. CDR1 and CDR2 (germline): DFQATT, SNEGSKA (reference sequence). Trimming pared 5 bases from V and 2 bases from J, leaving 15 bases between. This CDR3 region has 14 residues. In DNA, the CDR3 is TGCAGTGCTCTTCCGATACAGCAAAACACTGAAGCTTTCTTT. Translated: CSALPIQQNTEAFF.

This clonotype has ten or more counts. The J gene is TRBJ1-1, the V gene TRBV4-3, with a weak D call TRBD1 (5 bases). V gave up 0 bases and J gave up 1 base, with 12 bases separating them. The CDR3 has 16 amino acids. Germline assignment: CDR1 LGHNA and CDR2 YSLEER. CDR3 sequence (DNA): TGCGCCAGCAGCCAAGATTGGCACAGGCCGAACACTGAAGCTTTCTTT. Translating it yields CASSQDWHRPNTEAFF.

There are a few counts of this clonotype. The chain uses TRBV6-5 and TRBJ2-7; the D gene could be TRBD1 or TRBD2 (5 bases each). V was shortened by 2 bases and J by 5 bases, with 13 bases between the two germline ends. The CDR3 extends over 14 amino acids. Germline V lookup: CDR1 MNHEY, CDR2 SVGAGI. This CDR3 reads CASSYHPRGHEQYF. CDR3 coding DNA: TGTGCCAGCAGTTACCACCCGAGGGGTCACGAGCAGTACTTC.

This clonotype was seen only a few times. The CDR3 protein is CASSPFRDRNNEQFF. In nucleotides, the CDR3 is TGTGCCAGCTCACCGTTCCGGGACAGAAACAATGAGCAGTTCTTC. The J gene is TRBJ2-1, the V gene TRBV18; 7 bases fit TRBD1. J gave up 5 bases and V 3 bases, and 7 bases lay outside the gene matches. Germline V gives CDR1 KGHSH, CDR2 LQKENI. The CDR3 is 15 amino acids.

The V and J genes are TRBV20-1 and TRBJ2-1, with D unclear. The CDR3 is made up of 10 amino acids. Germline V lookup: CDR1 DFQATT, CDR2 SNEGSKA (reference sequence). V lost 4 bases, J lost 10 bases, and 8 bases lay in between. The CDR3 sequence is CSATEWEQFF. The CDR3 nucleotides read TGCAGTGCTACTGAGTGGGAGCAGTTCTTC.

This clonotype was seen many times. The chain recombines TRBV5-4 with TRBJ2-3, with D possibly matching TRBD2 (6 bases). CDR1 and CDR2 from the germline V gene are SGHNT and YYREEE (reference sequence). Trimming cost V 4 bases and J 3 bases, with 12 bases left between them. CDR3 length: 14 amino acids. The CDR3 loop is CASSPTSRTDTQYF. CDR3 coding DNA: TGTGCCAGCAGCCCGACTAGTCGGACAGATACGCAGTATTTT.

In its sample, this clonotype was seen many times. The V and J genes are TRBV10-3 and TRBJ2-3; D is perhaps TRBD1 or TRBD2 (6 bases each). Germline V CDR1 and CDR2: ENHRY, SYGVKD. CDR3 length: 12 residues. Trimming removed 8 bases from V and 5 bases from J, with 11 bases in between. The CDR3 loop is CAIQGGIDTQYF. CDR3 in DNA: TGTGCCATCCAAGGGGGGATAGATACGCAGTATTTT.